These 10 T cell receptor beta chains were all obtained from the same sample, sequenced in a study of T cells in localized non-small cell lung cancer. Using immunoSEQ multiplex PCR, the repertoire was profiled, and TCRdb retains in-frame clones only, with some absent. The repertoire holds around 91,000 clones, with 87% as singletons. The sample was peripheral blood, taken before any cancer treatment. The receptors come from a man aged 40 to 70 with stage I squamous cell lung carcinoma.

The chain joins TRBV6-5 to TRBJ1-3; possible D gene TRBD1, 5 bases. Trimming left V 7 bases short and J 3 bases short, with 16 bases between. Germline V gene lookup returns CDR1 MNHEY and CDR2 SVGAGI. The CDR3 totals 15 residues. In nucleotides, the CDR3 is TGTGCCAGCACTCACGGGGGGATGGGTGGAAACACCATATATTTT. It specifies CASTHGGMGGNTIYF.

The chain couples TRBV5-1 to TRBJ1-4; D is uncertain. Between the trimmed V and J ends, which lost 4 bases and 3 bases, there was a span of 13 bases. This CDR3 spans 15 amino acids. CDR1 is SGHRS and CDR2 is YFSETQ in the germline V gene. DNA for the CDR3: TGCGCCAGCAGCCCCCAGGACGCGGCTAATGAAAAACTGTTTTTT. Encoded protein: CASSPQDAANEKLFF.

The chain carries TRBV5-4 and TRBJ1-1; D is uncertain. CDR3 length: 15 residues. Deletions cut 0 bases from V and 2 bases from J, with 11 bases between. CDR1 SGHNT and CDR2 YYREEE come from the germline V gene (reference sequence). The CDR3 nucleotides read TGTGCCAGCAGCTTGGAGCTGACGGCAAACACTGAAGCTTTCTTT. It yields the protein CASSLELTANTEAFF.

The J gene is TRBJ2-1, the V gene TRBV18, with D possibly being TRBD1 (5 bases). Trimming shortened V by 2 bases and J by 15 bases, and 11 bases separated the two germline ends. The germline CDR1 and CDR2 sequences are KGHSH and LQKENI. The CDR3 runs to 11 residues. The CDR3 region has the DNA TGTGCCAGCTCACCAGGAGACAGTCTGTTCTTC. Its translation: CASSPGDSLFF.

The chain links TRBV5-1 to TRBJ2-2; the D is unclear. The V gene lost 3 bases and the J gene lost 7 bases, with 16 bases spanning the gap. The CDR3 is made up of 15 amino acids. Germline assignment: CDR1 SGHRS and CDR2 YFSETQ. CDR3 in amino acids: CASSSPNHRGGELFF. The DNA of the CDR3 is TGCGCCAGCAGCTCCCCAAATCATCGCGGCGGGGAGCTGTTTTTT.

J is TRBJ2-1 and V is TRBV7-9, with a weak D call TRBD2 (5 bases). Per the germline V gene, CDR1 is SEHNR and CDR2 is FQNEAQ (reference sequence). V dropped 5 bases and J dropped 8 bases, with 19 bases sitting between them. CDR3 size: 15 residues. The CDR3 DNA is TGTGCCAGCAGCCTGCGGGCAGTTGTTAGCGATGAGCAGTTCTTC. This gives the protein CASSLRAVVSDEQFF.

For the CDR3, the DNA is TGTGCCAGCAGCGTACGCCCGACAGATACTGGAAACACCATATATTTT. Residues: CASSVRPTDTGNTIYF. V is TRBV9 and J is TRBJ1-3; tentative D call: TRBD1 (5 bases). Germline CDR1 and CDR2: SGDLS and YYNGEE. CDR3 length equals 16 residues. V lost 1 base, J lost 2 bases, and 13 bases lay in between.

V gene TRBV6-6 combines with J gene TRBJ1-6, with TRBD1 as a possible D gene (5 bases). The CDR3 spans 15 residues. From germline, CDR1 is MNHNY and CDR2 SVGAGI (reference sequence). V lost 6 bases, J lost 8 bases, and 17 bases lay in between. CDR3 loop: CASRPAGPGYSPLHF. DNA of the CDR3: TGTGCCAGCAGACCGGCGGGACCCGGATATTCACCCCTCCACTTT.

The gene calls are TRBV6-5 and TRBJ1-3; possibly TRBD1 for D (5 bases). V was cut by 2 bases and J by 0 bases, with 11 bases left in between. CDR1 is MNHEY and CDR2 is SVGAGI in the germline V gene. This CDR3 contains 16 residues. Written as DNA, the CDR3 is TGTGCCAGCAGTTACGACAGATTCCTCTCTGGAAACACCATATATTTT. Protein sequence: CASSYDRFLSGNTIYF.

This clone was seen just once. The chain recombines TRBV5-6 with TRBJ2-7; weak D call: TRBD1 (5 bases). The V end lost 0 bases, the J end lost 0 bases, and 10 bases lay between the germline ends. The CDR3 covers 15 residues. Germline assignment: CDR1 SGHDT and CDR2 YYEEEE. The CDR3 DNA reads TGTGCCAGCAGCTTGGGGACAAAAGTCTCCTACGAGCAGTACTTC. Amino acid sequence: CASSLGTKVSYEQYF.